The sequence of this T cell receptor (beta chain) was determined in a study of blood T cell repertoires in COVID-19. Between the trimmed V and J ends, which lost 2 bases and 9 bases, there was a span of 11 bases. The CDR3 spans 14 residues. Germline V gene lookup returns CDR1 LGHDT and CDR2 YNNKEL (reference sequence). Profiling relied on immunoSEQ multiplex PCR, and the TCRdb table lists in-frame clones only, not all of them. The sample has 70,000 to 95,000 clones, 88% seen once; the top ten hold around 6.6%. This TCR came from a man between 70 and 80 years old with acute or convalescent COVID-19. Source material: peripheral blood. The chain combines TRBV3-1 (or the pseudogene TRBV3-2) with TRBJ1-6, with D unclear. The CDR3 loop reads CASSQQEALSPLHF. The CDR3 DNA follows: TGTGCCAGCAGCCAACAAGAGGCCCTTTCACCCCTCCACTTT.